The present T cell receptor (beta chain) was sequenced within a study of shared clonotypes between healthy human individuals. The overall study: The study drew on two women and a few men aged 18 to 49 as donors. Findings of the study overall: Memory subsets generally showed lower estimated richness than naive subsets.

Naive CD8 cells were CD45RO-negative, positively selected for CCR7, excluding terminally differentiated effector memory CD45RA+ cells. The donors were all Caucasian adults (living in Nashville, Tennessee). Profiled with immunoSEQ multiplex PCR; TCRdb holds only in-frame clones, not every one. The data show around 1.9 million clones, about 93% seen once. Comments on this clone: Its antigen is unknown.

V was pared by 10 bases and J by 4 bases, with 17 bases between. CDR3 length equals 13 residues. Germline lookup yields CDR1 KGHSH and CDR2 LQKENI. V and J are TRBV18 and TRBJ2-7; D perhaps matches TRBD2 (6 bases). The sample consisted of naive CD8+ T cells from PBMCs. This TCR derives from a man aged 18 to 35 in good health. Some clones in this sample may be carry-over from other donors' samples. The CDR3 region has the DNA TGTGCCACCAGTCCGGCGGGGTGGTACGAGCAGTACTTC. This encodes CATSPAGWYEQYF.